A single sample gave rise to the 3 T cell receptor beta chains below, sequenced in a study of shared clonotypes between healthy human individuals. Assay: immunoSEQ multiplex PCR; the TCRdb copy retains only in-frame clones and omits some. The sample has roughly 2,300,000 clones; roughly 90% are singletons. Sequencing was carried out using naive CD4+ T cells from PBMCs. As to subset: CD45RA+ positively selected. These receptors all stem from a man aged 18 to 35 in good health. Some clones in this sample may be carry-over from other donors' samples.

This chain joins TRBV18 and TRBJ1-1; D unresolved. Germline V gene lookup returns CDR1 KGHSH and CDR2 LQKENI. Trimming took 3 bases from V and 11 from J, leaving 28 bases between them. The CDR3 has 17 amino acids. CDR3 protein: CASSPAGPGEGAPGAFF. CDR3 DNA sequence: TGTGCCAGCTCACCTGCAGGACCCGGGGAGGGTGCTCCGGGGGCTTTCTTT. The full variable domain, its missing parts supplied by reference TRBV18 and TRBJ1-1, is NAGVMQNPRHLVRRRGQEARLRCSPMKGHSHVYWYRQLPEEGLKFMVYLQKENIIDESGMPKERFSAEFPKEGPSILRIQQVVRGDSAAYFCASSPAGPGEGAPGAFFGQGTRLTVV.

The rearrangement joins TRBV5-1 to TRBJ2-5; TRBD2 aligns across 8 bases. Germline V CDR1 and CDR2: SGHRS, YFSETQ. The CDR3 has 15 residues. J lost 5 bases, V lost 5 bases, and 11 bases had no gene match. This CDR3 is CASSQHSGTGETQYF. The DNA for the CDR3 is TGCGCCAGCAGTCAGCATAGCGGGACGGGGGAGACCCAGTACTTC.

The chain links TRBV28 to TRBJ2-7; the D gene is possibly TRBD1 (5 bases). The V gene lost 6 bases and the J gene lost 2 bases, with 20 bases spanning the gap. Germline CDR1 and CDR2: MDHEN and SYDVKM. This CDR3 comprises 16 residues. CDR3 in DNA: TGTGCCAGCAGACCCCCTCGACAGAGCCCGCCCTACGAGCAGTACTTC. Translation gives CASRPPRQSPPYEQYF.